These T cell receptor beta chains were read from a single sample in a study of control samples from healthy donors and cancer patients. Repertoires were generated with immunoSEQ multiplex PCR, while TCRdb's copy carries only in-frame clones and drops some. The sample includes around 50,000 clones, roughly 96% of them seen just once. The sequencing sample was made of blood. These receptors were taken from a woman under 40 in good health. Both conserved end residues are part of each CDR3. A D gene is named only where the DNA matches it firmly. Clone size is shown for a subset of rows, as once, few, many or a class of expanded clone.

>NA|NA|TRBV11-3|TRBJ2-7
CASSLGDFYEQYF
TGTGCCAGCAGCTTAGGGGACTTCTACGAGCAGTACTTC
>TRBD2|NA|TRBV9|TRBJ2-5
CASSVGELAGGMETQYF
TGTGCCAGCAGCGTAGGGGAACTAGCGGGAGGAATGGAGACCCAGTACTTC
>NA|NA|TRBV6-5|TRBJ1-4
CASSFRPGSNEKLFF
TGTGCCAGCAGCTTCCGGCCAGGATCTAATGAAAAACTGTTTTTT
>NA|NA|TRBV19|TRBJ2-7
CASSPGHDYEQYF
TGTGCCAGTAGCCCGGGACACGACTACGAGCAGTACTTC
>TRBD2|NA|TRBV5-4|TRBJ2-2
CASSLGLGTSWELFF
TGTGCCAGCAGCTTGGGGCTCGGGACTAGCTGGGAGCTGTTTTTT
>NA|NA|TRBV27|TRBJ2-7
CASSQGTATGEQYF
TGTGCCAGCAGTCAGGGGACTGCGACTGGCGAGCAGTACTTC
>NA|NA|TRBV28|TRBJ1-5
CASSFARDNQPQHF
TGTGCCAGCAGTTTCGCCAGGGATAATCAGCCCCAGCATTTT
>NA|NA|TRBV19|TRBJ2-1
CASSMQGSYNEQFF
TGTGCCAGTAGTATGCAGGGCTCCTACAATGAGCAGTTCTTC
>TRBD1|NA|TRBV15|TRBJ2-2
CATSIGTGNGELFF
TGTGCCACCAGTATAGGGACAGGGAACGGGGAGCTGTTTTTT
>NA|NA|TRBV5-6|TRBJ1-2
CASSVDFDGYTF
TGTGCCAGCAGCGTGGATTTCGATGGCTACACCTTC
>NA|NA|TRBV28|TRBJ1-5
CASSLFGQGRQPQHF
TGTGCCAGCAGTTTATTTGGGCAGGGGCGTCAGCCCCAGCATTTT
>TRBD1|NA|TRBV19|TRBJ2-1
CASRPGQVSYNEQFF
TGTGCCAGTAGGCCGGGACAGGTCTCCTACAATGAGCAGTTCTTC
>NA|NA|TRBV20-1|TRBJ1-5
CSASKGGGNQPQHF
TGCAGTGCTAGTAAAGGGGGTGGAAATCAGCCCCAGCATTTT
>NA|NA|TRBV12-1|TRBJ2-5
CASSWIQETQYF
TGTGCCAGCAGCTGGATACAAGAGACCCAGTACTTC
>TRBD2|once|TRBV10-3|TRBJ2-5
CAISGRAFETQYF
TGTGCCATTAGCGGGAGGGCCTTTGAGACCCAGTACTTC
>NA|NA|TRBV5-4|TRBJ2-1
CASSLGGGGYNEQFF
TGTGCCAGCAGCTTGGGCGGGGGCGGCTACAATGAGCAGTTCTTC
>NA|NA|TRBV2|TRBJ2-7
CASRDSASYEQYF
TGTGCCAGCAGGGACAGTGCCTCCTACGAGCAGTACTTC
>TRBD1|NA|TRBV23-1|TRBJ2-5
CASSQFGQGEETQYF
TGCGCCAGCAGTCAATTTGGACAGGGGGAAGAGACCCAGTACTTC